This T cell receptor beta chain was sequenced during a study of T cell responses to AZD1222 COVID-19 vaccine (dated by TCRdb to about 2021). In terms of the full investigation: AZD1222 recipients whose second dose came at about 4 weeks and those whose second dose came at about 12 weeks were combined into one group, since spike-specific TCR depth and breadth did not differ between the two schedules. TCR sequencing was performed for 230 to 250 trial participants, of whom about 200 were given two doses of AZD1222 and around 25 were given two doses of MenACWY control vaccine. Trial participants were enrolled by age into subgroups of 18-55, 56-69 and 70-plus years, and roughly 160, 29 and 62 TCR-sequenced participants, respectively, were included in these subgroups. What the study reported, not specific to this receptor: Conclusions about previously exposed vaccinees are limited because only a handful of AZD1222 recipients were SARS-CoV-2 seropositive at baseline. Nearly half of unique spike-specific TCRs reportedly recognized epitopes outside regions mutated in the B.1.351 and B.1.1.7 variants. In the small 56-69-year group, the increase in depth fell short of significance, most likely because of low power. CD4 TCRs associated with the vaccine covered the entire spike protein, and the dominant responses were in regions 160-218 and 743-854. Participants were mostly white British and included more females than males, and it was suggested by the authors that clonal diversity may have been underestimated. After two AZD1222 doses, both the breadth and the depth of spike-specific TCRs were significantly higher than at day 0 and than in MenACWY recipients. Because no samples from the day 14 peak response were available, repertoires could be characterized only after the peak T cell response.

V and J are truncated by 2 bases and 4 bases respectively, leaving an intervening sequence of 10 bases. From the cysteine up to the phenylalanine, the CDR3 has a length of 14 residues. The sequence is cut down to CDR3 DNA, 42 bases in frame from base 1. As encoded in the germline V gene, CDR1 is SGDLS while CDR2 is YYNGEE. The CDR3 regions of human TCRbeta chains were analyzed by immunosequencing. The original pipeline was this. Repertoire TCRs were matched against a reference library of SARS-CoV-2-specific TCRs generated with the MIRA antigen-specificity platform. Breadth was defined as the fraction of unique TCRs that were SARS-CoV-2-associated. Depth was defined as the fraction of total T cells that were SARS-CoV-2-associated. Using the MIRA data, each spike-specific TCR was assigned both to the spike region to which the TCR was reactive and to a CD4 or CD8 class. Log10-transformed breadth and depth values were compared by one-way ANOVA with Sidak's multiple comparisons tests. TCRdb's version of the immuneACCESS table is confined to in-frame rearrangements and falls short of the full clone set. An unresolved V gene accounts for under half of the shortfall where checked; the remainder is of unknown origin. The V and J calls and clone size come from that table; D and trimming were worked out from the DNA. This sample comprises around 140,000 clones, around 90% of them detected only once. Around 1.7% of the sample is taken by the ten largest.

As for this clone: Its antigen specificity is not known. No much larger clone exists at a distance of one base, and base qualities are not known.

The time point label of this sample denotes: baseline before first vaccination. Vaccinee samples came from UK trials COV001 and COV002, including a single-blind randomized controlled phase 2/3 trial of AZD1222 (ChAdOx1 nCoV-19) in healthy adults. For TCRbeta chain sequencing, PBMC samples were collected from trial participants at day 0 and at day 28 after the second dose. Specimen: peripheral blood, collected on day 0 of AZD1222 vaccination. Recombination linked TRBV9 to TRBJ2-1, with TRBD1 tentatively as D gene (6 bases match). The clonotype comes from an adult in good health. The sequenced DNA: TGTGCCAGCAGCGTGGGGGCCGGATACAATGAGCAGTTCTTC. Its translation reads: CASSVGAGYNEQFF.